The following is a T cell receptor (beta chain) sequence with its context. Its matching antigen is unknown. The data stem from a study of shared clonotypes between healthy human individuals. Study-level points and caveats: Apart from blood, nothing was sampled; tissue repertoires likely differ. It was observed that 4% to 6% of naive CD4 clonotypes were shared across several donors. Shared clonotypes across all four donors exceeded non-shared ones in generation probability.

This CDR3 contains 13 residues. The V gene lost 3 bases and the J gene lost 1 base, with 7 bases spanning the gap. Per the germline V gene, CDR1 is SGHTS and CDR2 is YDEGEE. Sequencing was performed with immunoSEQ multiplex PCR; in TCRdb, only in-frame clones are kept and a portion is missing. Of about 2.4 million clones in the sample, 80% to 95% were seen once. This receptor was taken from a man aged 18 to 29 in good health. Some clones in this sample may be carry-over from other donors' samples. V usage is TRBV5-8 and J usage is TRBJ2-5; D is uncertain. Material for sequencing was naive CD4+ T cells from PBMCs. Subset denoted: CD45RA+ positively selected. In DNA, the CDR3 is TGTGCCAGCAGCTGGGGTCGCCAAGAGACCCAGTACTTC. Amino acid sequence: CASSWGRQETQYF. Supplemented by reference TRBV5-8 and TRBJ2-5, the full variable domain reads EAGVTQSPTHLIKTRGQQATLRCSPISGHTSVYWYQQALGLGLQFLLWYDEGEERNRGNFPPRFSGRQFPNYSSELNVNALELEDSALYLCASSWGRQETQYFGPGTRLLVL.